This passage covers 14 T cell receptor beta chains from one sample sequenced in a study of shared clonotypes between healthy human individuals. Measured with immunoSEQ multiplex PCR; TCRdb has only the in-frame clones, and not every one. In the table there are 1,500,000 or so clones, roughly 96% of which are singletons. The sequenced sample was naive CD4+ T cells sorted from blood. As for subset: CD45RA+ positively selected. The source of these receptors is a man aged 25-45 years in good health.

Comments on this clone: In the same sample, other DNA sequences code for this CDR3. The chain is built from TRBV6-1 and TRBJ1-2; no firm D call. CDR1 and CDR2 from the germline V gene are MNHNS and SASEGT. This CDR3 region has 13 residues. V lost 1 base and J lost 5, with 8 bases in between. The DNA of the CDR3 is TGTGCCAGCAGTGAAGTTGTAGGGTATGGCTACACCTTC. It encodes CASSEVVGYGYTF.

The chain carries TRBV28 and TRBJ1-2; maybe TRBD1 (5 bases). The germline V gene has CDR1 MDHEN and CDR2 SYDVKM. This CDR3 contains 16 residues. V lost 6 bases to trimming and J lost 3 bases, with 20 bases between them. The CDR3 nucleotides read TGTGCCAGCAGGCCCCAGGACGGAAAAGGGGACTATGGCTACACCTTC. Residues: CASRPQDGKGDYGYTF.

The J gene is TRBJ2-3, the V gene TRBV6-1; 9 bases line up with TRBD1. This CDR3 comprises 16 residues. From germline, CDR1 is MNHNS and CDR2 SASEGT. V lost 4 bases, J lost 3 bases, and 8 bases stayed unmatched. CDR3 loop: CASSATTGGATDTQYF. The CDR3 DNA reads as TGTGCCAGCAGTGCAACAACAGGGGGCGCAACAGATACGCAGTATTTT.

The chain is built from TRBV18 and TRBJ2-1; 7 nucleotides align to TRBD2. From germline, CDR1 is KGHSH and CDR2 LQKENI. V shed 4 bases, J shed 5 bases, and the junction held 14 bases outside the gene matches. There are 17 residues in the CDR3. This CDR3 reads CASSLKTGSGSNNEQFF. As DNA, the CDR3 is TGTGCCAGCTCACTTAAGACCGGTAGCGGGTCTAACAATGAGCAGTTCTTC.

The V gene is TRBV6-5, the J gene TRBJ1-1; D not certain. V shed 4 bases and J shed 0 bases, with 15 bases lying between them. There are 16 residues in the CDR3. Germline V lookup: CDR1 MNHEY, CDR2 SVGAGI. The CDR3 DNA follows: TGTGCCAGCAGTTTGTGGGCAGGCCGCATGAACACTGAAGCTTTCTTT. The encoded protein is CASSLWAGRMNTEAFF.

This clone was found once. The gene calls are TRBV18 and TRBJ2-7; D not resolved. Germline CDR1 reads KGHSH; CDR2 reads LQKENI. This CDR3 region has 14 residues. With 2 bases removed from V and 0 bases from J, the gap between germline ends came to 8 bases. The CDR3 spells CASSPAHLSYEQYF. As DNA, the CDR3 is TGTGCCAGCTCACCAGCACACCTCTCCTACGAGCAGTACTTC.

CDR3: CASSPGIAGGWDTQYF. CDR3 sequence (DNA): TGTGCCAGCAGCCCCGGAATAGCGGGAGGTTGGGATACGCAGTATTTT. This sequence joins TRBV28 and TRBJ2-3, with 10 bases identical to TRBD2. The V gene's germline CDR1 is MDHEN and CDR2 SYDVKM. After removal of 6 bases from V and 6 bases from J, the junction contained 12 bases not matched to a gene. This CDR3 is 16 amino acids long. Variable domain in full (rest from reference TRBV28 and TRBJ2-3): DVKVTQSSRYLVKRTGEKVFLECVQDMDHENMFWYRQDPGLGLRLIYFSYDVKMKEKGDIPEGYSVSREKKERFSLILESASTNQTSMYLCASSPGIAGGWDTQYFGPGTRLTVL.

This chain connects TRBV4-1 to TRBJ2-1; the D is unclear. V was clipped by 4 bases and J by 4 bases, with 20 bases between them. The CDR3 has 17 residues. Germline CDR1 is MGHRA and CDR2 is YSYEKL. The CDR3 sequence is CASSRPLDSDRYNEQFF. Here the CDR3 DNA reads TGCGCCAGCAGCCGACCCCTAGACTCGGATAGGTACAATGAGCAGTTCTTC.

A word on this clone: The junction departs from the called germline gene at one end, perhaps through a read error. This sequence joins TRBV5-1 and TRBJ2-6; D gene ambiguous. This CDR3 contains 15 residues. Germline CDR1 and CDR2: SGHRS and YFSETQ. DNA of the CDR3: TGCGCCAGCAGGTTGGACGCCGCTGGGGCCAACGTCCTGACTTTC. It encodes CASRLDAAGANVLTF. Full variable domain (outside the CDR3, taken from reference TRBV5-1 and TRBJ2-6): KAGVTQTPRYLIKTRGQQVTLSCSPISGHRSVSWYQQTPGQGLQFLFEYFSETQRNKGNFPGRFSGRQFSNSRSEMNVSTLELGDSALYLCASRLDAAGANVLTFGAGSRLTVL.

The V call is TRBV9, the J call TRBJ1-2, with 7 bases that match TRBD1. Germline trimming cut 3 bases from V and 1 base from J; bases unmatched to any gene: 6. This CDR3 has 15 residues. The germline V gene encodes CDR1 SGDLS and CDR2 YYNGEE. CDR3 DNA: TGTGCCAGCAGCGCCCCGGGACAGATTAACTATGGCTACACCTTC. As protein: CASSAPGQINYGYTF.

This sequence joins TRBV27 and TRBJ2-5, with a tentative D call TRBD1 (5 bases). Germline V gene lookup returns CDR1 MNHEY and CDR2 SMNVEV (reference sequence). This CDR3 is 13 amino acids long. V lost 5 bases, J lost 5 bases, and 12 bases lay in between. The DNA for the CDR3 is TGTGCCAGCAGTCCAGGGCTCCACGAGACCCAGTACTTC. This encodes CASSPGLHETQYF.

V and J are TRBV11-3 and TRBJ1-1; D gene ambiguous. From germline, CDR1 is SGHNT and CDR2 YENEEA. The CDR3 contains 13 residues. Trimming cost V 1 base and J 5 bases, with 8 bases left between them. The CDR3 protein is CASSLVEFTEAFF. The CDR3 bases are TGTGCCAGCAGCTTAGTGGAGTTTACTGAAGCTTTCTTT.

In DNA, the CDR3 is TGTGCCAGCAGGCAGGGGGTCAATCAGCCCCAGCATTTT. Its protein is CASRQGVNQPQHF. The chain carries TRBV27 and TRBJ1-5; 7 positions match TRBD1. There are 13 residues in the CDR3. CDR1 and CDR2 (germline): MNHEY, SMNVEV (reference sequence). V shed 6 bases, J shed 3 bases, and the junction held 2 bases outside the gene matches.

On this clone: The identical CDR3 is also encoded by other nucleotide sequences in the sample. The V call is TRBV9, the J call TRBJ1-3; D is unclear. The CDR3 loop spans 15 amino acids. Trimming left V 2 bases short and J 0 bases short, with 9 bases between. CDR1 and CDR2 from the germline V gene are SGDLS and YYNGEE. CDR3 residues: CASSVGASSGNTIYF. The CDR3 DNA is TGTGCCAGCAGCGTCGGAGCGAGCTCTGGAAACACCATATATTTT. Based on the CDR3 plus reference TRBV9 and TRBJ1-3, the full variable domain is DSGVTQTPKHLITATGQRVTLRCSPRSGDLSVYWYQQSLDQGLQFLIQYYNGEERAKGNILERFSAQQFPDLHSELNLSSLELGDSALYFCASSVGASSGNTIYFGEGSWLTVV.